The 24 T cell receptor beta chains reported below all come from one sample, sequenced in a study of blood T cell repertoires in COVID-19. Sequencing used immunoSEQ multiplex PCR; TCRdb keeps in-frame clones, though not all of them. Here the sample spans 230,000 or so clones, about 80% being singletons. Sequenced: PBMCs or T cells enriched from blood (not recorded which). These receptors were collected from a man in his fifties or sixties who had recovered from COVID-19.

There are many counts of this clone. V gene TRBV9 combines with J gene TRBJ2-5, with 7 nucleotides matching TRBD1. The CDR3 is made up of 15 amino acids. The ends lost 4 bases at V and 4 bases at J; junction bases unmatched: 10. Germline CDR1 and CDR2: SGDLS and YYNGEE. This CDR3 is CASSPHRGDTETQYF. In DNA form, the CDR3 reads TGTGCCAGCAGCCCGCACAGGGGCGATACAGAGACCCAGTACTTC.

This chain links TRBV6-2 or TRBV6-3 with TRBJ2-1; 7 nucleotides align to TRBD2. Per germline, CDR1 MNHEY and CDR2 SVGEGT. With V trimmed by 2 bases and J by 7 bases, 8 bases remained unmatched. This CDR3 comprises 15 residues. CDR3 sequence reads: CASSYDRLAGNEQFF. CDR3 bases: TGTGCCAGCAGTTACGACCGACTAGCCGGGAATGAGCAGTTCTTC.

The chain is built from TRBV5-1 and TRBJ2-3, with D uncertain. The CDR3 is made up of 15 amino acids. With 1 base removed from V and 0 bases from J, the gap between germline ends came to 9 bases. The germline gives CDR1 SGHRS, CDR2 YFSETQ. The CDR3 region has the DNA TGCGCCAGCAGCTTGTCCCCAGTAAGCACAGATACGCAGTATTTT. Protein sequence: CASSLSPVSTDTQYF.

V gene TRBV11-3 combines with J gene TRBJ1-4; 7 nucleotides agree with TRBD1. V was pared by 6 bases and J by 11 bases, with 9 bases of the junction left unmatched. Germline lookup yields CDR1 SGHNT and CDR2 YENEEA. This CDR3 has 13 residues. CDR3 sequence reads: CASSSFDRDKLFF. CDR3 in DNA: TGTGCCAGCAGTTCATTTGACAGGGACAAACTGTTTTTT.

This clone appeared once. The V and J genes are TRBV5-6 and TRBJ2-7; D is unresolved. V lost 1 base, J lost 2 bases, and 7 bases lay in between. Germline CDR1 is SGHDT and CDR2 is YYEEEE. The CDR3 contains 13 residues. Written as DNA, the CDR3 is TGTGCCAGCAGCTTGTCAGGTCCCTACGAGCAGTACTTC. The encoded protein is CASSLSGPYEQYF.

The V gene is TRBV16, the J gene TRBJ1-6; D uncertain. V was shortened by 1 base and J by 8 bases, with 21 bases between the two germline ends. This CDR3 comprises 18 residues. Per germline, CDR1 KGHSY and CDR2 FQNENV. The CDR3 DNA reads as TGTGCCAGCAGCCAATGGCCCCCCCGTGCCGTATACGATTCACCCCTCCACTTT. Translated, it gives CASSQWPPRAVYDSPLHF.

The rearrangement joins TRBV5-1 to TRBJ2-2; D is unresolved. Germline CDR1 SGHRS, CDR2 YFSETQ. The CDR3 has 14 amino acids. V lost 1 base, J lost 4 bases, and 8 bases lay in between. The CDR3 sequence is CASSLSQRTGELFF. CDR3 nucleotides: TGCGCCAGCAGCTTGTCCCAGCGCACCGGGGAGCTGTTTTTT. Filled out from reference TRBV5-1 and TRBJ2-2, the complete variable domain reads KAGVTQTPRYLIKTRGQQVTLSCSPISGHRSVSWYQQTPGQGLQFLFEYFSETQRNKGNFPGRFSGRQFSNSRSEMNVSTLELGDSALYLCASSLSQRTGELFFGEGSRLTVL.

V usage is TRBV7-3 and J usage is TRBJ1-1; maybe TRBD1 (5 bases). Trimming stripped 8 bases from V and 2 bases from J, with 9 bases between. There are 12 residues in the CDR3. Germline V gives CDR1 SGHTA, CDR2 FQGTGA. This chain's CDR3 is CASGQGNTEAFF. For the CDR3, the DNA is TGTGCCAGCGGCCAGGGAAACACTGAAGCTTTCTTT.

The chain has TRBV7-3 and TRBJ1-1; a possible D gene is TRBD1 (5 bases). The germline gives CDR1 SGHTA, CDR2 FQGTGA. The CDR3 is 13 amino acids. V was clipped by 5 bases and J by 5 bases, with 12 bases between them. The CDR3 reads CASSPTGGTEAFF. As DNA, the CDR3 is TGTGCCAGCAGCCCCACGGGGGGGACTGAAGCTTTCTTT.

The chain is built from TRBV5-4 and TRBJ2-3; TRBD2 aligns across 7 bases. After removal of 2 bases from V and 2 bases from J, the junction contained 11 bases not matched to a gene. CDR1 is SGHNT, CDR2 YYREEE, per germline (reference sequence). The CDR3 spans 17 residues. CDR3 sequence: CASSFHIGGTSTDTQYF. CDR3 in DNA: TGTGCCAGCAGCTTTCACATCGGGGGGACTTCCACAGATACGCAGTATTTT.

The chain employs TRBV5-1 and TRBJ2-1; 12 nucleotides align to TRBD2. The CDR3 runs 15 residues. Trimming removed 4 bases from V and 4 bases from J; junction bases left unmatched: 3. Germline lookup yields CDR1 SGHRS and CDR2 YFSETQ. The CDR3 protein is CASSPTSGRYNEQFF. CDR3 DNA sequence: TGCGCCAGCAGCCCCACTAGCGGGAGGTACAATGAGCAGTTCTTC.

The chain combines TRBV7-2 with TRBJ2-3, with D possibly TRBD2 on 5 matching bases. Germline V gene lookup returns CDR1 SGHTA and CDR2 FQGNSA. CDR3 length: 14 amino acids. V lost 1 base and J lost 5, with 10 bases in between. The CDR3 DNA reads TGTGCCAGCAGCTTAGGTTGGGCGGGAGATACGCAGTATTTT. Translating gives CASSLGWAGDTQYF.

The chain is built from TRBV2 and TRBJ1-4, with 7 bases lining up with TRBD1. CDR3 length: 15 residues. V trimming: 6 bases; J trimming: 10 bases; junction bases outside the gene matches: 14. Germline V gene sequence: CDR1 SNHLY, CDR2 FYNNEI. The CDR3 sequence is CASSEKGATLGKLFF. CDR3 DNA sequence: TGTGCCAGCAGCGAAAAGGGGGCCACCCTGGGAAAACTGTTTTTT.

The chain recombines TRBV7-8 with TRBJ2-5; 12 nucleotides line up with TRBD2. The CDR3 length is 17 residues. CDR1 and CDR2 (germline): SGHVS, FQNEAQ. V lost 4 bases to trimming and J lost 7 bases; unmatched junction nucleotides: 13. Written as DNA, the CDR3 is TGTGCCAGCAGCTCCGCTAGCGGGGGGGGTACCGGAGGGACCCAGTACTTC. It codes for CASSSASGGGTGGTQYF. Full variable domain (remainder filled in from reference TRBV7-8 and TRBJ2-5): GAGVSQSPRYKVAKRGQDVALRCDPISGHVSLFWYQQALGQGPEFLTYFQNEAQLDKSGLPSDRFFAERPEGSVSTLKIQRTQQEDSAVYLCASSSASGGGTGGTQYFGPGTRLLVL.

This clone was recorded once. This chain joins TRBV5-1 and TRBJ1-1, with 8 bases fitting TRBD1. This CDR3 is built from 15 residues. Germline V gene sequence: CDR1 SGHRS, CDR2 YFSETQ. J gave up 1 base and V 0 bases, and 2 bases lay outside the gene matches. DNA for the CDR3: TGCGCCAGCAGCTTGGGGGACAGGAAGAACACTGAAGCTTTCTTT. This translates into CASSLGDRKNTEAFF.

This sequence joins TRBV12-5 and TRBJ2-4; weak D call: TRBD1 (6 bases). CDR1 and CDR2 from the germline V gene are LGHNT and FRNRAP. The CDR3 covers 16 residues. Trimming pared 2 bases from V and 4 bases from J, leaving 15 bases between. As DNA, the CDR3 is TGTGCTAGTGGTTTGACACAGGGAATTGGGAAAAACATTCAGTACTTC. Protein: CASGLTQGIGKNIQYF. Full variable domain (missing parts from reference TRBV12-5 and TRBJ2-4): DARVTQTPRHKVTEMGQEVTMRCQPILGHNTVFWYRQTMMQGLELLAYFRNRAPLDDSGMPKDRFSAEMPDATLATLKIQPSEPRDSAVYFCASGLTQGIGKNIQYFGAGTRLSVL.

The chain carries TRBV13 and TRBJ2-2; TRBD2 aligns across 13 bases. V gave up 5 bases and J gave up 5 bases; unmatched junction bases: 5. Germline V gene sequence: CDR1 PRHDT, CDR2 FYEKMQ (reference sequence). The CDR3 is 16 residues long. CDR3 nucleotides: TGTGCCAGCAGCCCAAAGGGACTAGCGGGGACCGGGGAGCTGTTTTTT. This sequence encodes CASSPKGLAGTGELFF.

This chain connects TRBV6-5 to TRBJ2-2; D is possibly TRBD2 (5 bases). V lost 3 bases and J 1 base, leaving 9 bases between the germline ends. Per germline, CDR1 MNHEY and CDR2 SVGAGI. The CDR3 covers 15 residues. This chain's CDR3 is CASSYVGVNTGELFF. The CDR3 nucleotides read TGTGCCAGCAGTTATGTGGGAGTGAACACCGGGGAGCTGTTTTTT.

This clone has just a few counts. This sequence joins TRBV13 and TRBJ1-1, with D perhaps TRBD1 (5 bases). V lost 5 bases, J lost 4 bases, and 17 bases lay in between. This CDR3 has 15 residues. The V gene's germline CDR1 is PRHDT and CDR2 FYEKMQ (reference sequence). CDR3 sequence reads: CASSTQALGGTEAFF. DNA of the CDR3: TGTGCCAGCAGCACACAGGCGTTGGGGGGCACTGAAGCTTTCTTT. The full variable domain, rest sourced from reference TRBV13 and TRBJ1-1, is AAGVIQSPRHLIKEKRETATLKCYPIPRHDTVYWYQQGPGQDPQFLISFYEKMQSDKGSIPDRFSAQQFSDYHSELNMSSLELGDSALYFCASSTQALGGTEAFFGQGTRLTVV.

The CDR3 sequence: CASSSRTGGGYTF. As DNA, the CDR3 is TGTGCCAGCAGCTCTCGGACAGGCGGAGGCTACACCTTC. The rearrangement uses TRBV11-3 and TRBJ1-2, with 7 bases aligning to TRBD1. CDR1 is SGHNT, CDR2 YENEEA, per germline. The CDR3 extends over 13 amino acids. V lost 4 bases and J lost 8; bases outside the gene matches: 7.

The rearrangement joins TRBV10-3 to TRBJ1-1; D is perhaps TRBD1 (6 bases). Germline V gene sequence: CDR1 ENHRY, CDR2 SYGVKD. This CDR3 has 18 residues. V was cut by 0 bases and J by 5 bases, with 22 bases left in between. The CDR3 DNA is TGTGCCATCAGTGAGTCGAAAAGCCTCATCAGGGGTTTGACTGAAGCTTTCTTT. Its protein is CAISESKSLIRGLTEAFF.

This chain uses TRBV29-1 with TRBJ2-3; the D gene is possibly TRBD2 (6 bases). Germline V gene data show CDR1 as SQVTM and CDR2 as ANQGSEA. Trimming pared 7 bases from V and 4 bases from J, leaving 18 bases between. The CDR3 sequence is 14 residues long. CDR3 sequence: CSGRPGSSPDTQYF. CDR3 coding DNA: TGCAGCGGCCGGCCCGGGAGCTCGCCAGATACGCAGTATTTT.

J is TRBJ2-3 and V is TRBV2; 11 positions match TRBD1. The J segment lost 5 bases and the V segment lost 1 base, leaving 5 bases of the junction unmatched. Per the germline V gene, CDR1 is SNHLY and CDR2 is FYNNEI. The CDR3 is 16 residues long. The CDR3 sequence is CASSEVGQGARDTQYF. The CDR3 coding sequence is TGTGCCAGCAGTGAAGTAGGACAGGGGGCTAGAGATACGCAGTATTTT. The whole variable domain, filled in from reference TRBV2 and TRBJ2-3, reads EPEVTQTPSHQVTQMGQEVILRCVPISNHLYFYWYRQILGQKVEFLVSFYNNEISEKSEIFDDQFSVERPDGSNFTLKIRSTKLEDSAMYFCASSEVGQGARDTQYFGPGTRLTVL.

The genes are TRBV6-2 or TRBV6-3 and TRBJ1-2, with TRBD1 identical over 8 bases. CDR1 is MNHEY, CDR2 SVGEGT, per germline. This CDR3 is built from 15 residues. With 5 bases clipped from V and 4 bases from J, the junction kept 9 bases outside the gene matches. CDR3 sequence (DNA): TGTGCCAGCAGTAACGCCGCCGGGACAGGCTATGGCTACACCTTC. It specifies CASSNAAGTGYGYTF.